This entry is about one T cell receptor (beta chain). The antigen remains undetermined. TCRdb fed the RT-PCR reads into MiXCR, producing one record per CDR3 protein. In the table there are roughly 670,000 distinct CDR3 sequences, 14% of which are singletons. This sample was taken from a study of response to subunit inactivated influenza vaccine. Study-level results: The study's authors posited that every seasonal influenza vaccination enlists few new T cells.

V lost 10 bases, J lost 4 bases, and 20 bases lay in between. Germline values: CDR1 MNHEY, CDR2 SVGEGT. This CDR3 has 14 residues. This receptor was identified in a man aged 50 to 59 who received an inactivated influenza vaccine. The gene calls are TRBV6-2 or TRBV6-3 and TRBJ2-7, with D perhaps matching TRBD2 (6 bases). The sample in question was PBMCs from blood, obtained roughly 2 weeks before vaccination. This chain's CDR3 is CATLDWSGGYEQYF. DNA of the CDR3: TGTGCCACCCTCGACTGGTCCGGGGGATACGAGCAGTACTTC.